These 9 T cell receptor beta chains were sequenced from one sample in a study of blood T cell repertoires in COVID-19. Sequencing used immunoSEQ multiplex PCR; TCRdb keeps in-frame clones, though not all of them. The sample yields around 260,000 clones, 70% to 90% seen once. Sequencing was done on a sample of peripheral blood. These receptors were obtained from a human donor with COVID-19, enrolled during active disease. The donor label of this sample is uncertain.

The rearrangement uses TRBV6-6 and TRBJ2-2, with D perhaps matching TRBD2 (6 bases). Per germline, CDR1 MNHNY and CDR2 SVGAGI (reference sequence). Trimming left V 7 bases short and J 3 bases short, with 12 bases between. This CDR3 comprises 14 residues. DNA for the CDR3: TGTGCCAGCACCGGGACTTTCGACACCGGGGAGCTGTTTTTT. It is translated as CASTGTFDTGELFF.

The chain couples TRBV6-6 to TRBJ1-1; 7 bases line up with TRBD1. CDR1 is MNHNY, CDR2 SVGAGI, per germline (reference sequence). The CDR3 is 15 residues long. V trimming: 5 bases; J trimming: 1 base; junction bases outside the gene matches: 7. The CDR3 coding sequence is TGTGCCAGCAGTCATACACAGGGGCGGAACACTGAAGCTTTCTTT. It codes for CASSHTQGRNTEAFF.

This clone was detected ten times or more. The rearrangement links TRBV28 to TRBJ1-5; no reliable D call. V was trimmed by 6 bases and J by 4 bases, leaving 10 bases between them. This CDR3 contains 13 residues. CDR1 MDHEN and CDR2 SYDVKM come from the germline V gene. The CDR3 reads CASRPTPNQPQHF. The CDR3 nucleotides read TGTGCCAGCAGACCGACTCCAAATCAGCCCCAGCATTTT.

This chain uses TRBV29-1 with TRBJ2-1; 7 nucleotides line up with TRBD2. J was trimmed by 4 bases and V by 5 bases; bases with no gene match: 8. The V gene's germline CDR1 is SQVTM and CDR2 ANQGSEA. The CDR3 has 14 residues. CDR3 DNA: TGCAGCGTTAGGTCTAGCGGACCGTACAATGAGCAGTTCTTC. Translating gives CSVRSSGPYNEQFF.

The chain couples TRBV30 to TRBJ1-4; 7 nucleotides match TRBD1. Trimming cost V 7 bases and J 2 bases; bases outside gene matches: 1. The CDR3 is made up of 12 amino acids. Germline V gene sequence: CDR1 GTSNPN, CDR2 SVGIG (reference sequence). CDR3 sequence (DNA): TGTGCCTTGACAGGGACTAATGAAAAACTGTTTTTT. Protein sequence: CALTGTNEKLFF.

This rearrangement joins TRBV5-8 to TRBJ1-1; D unresolved. V lost 1 base to trimming and J lost 0 bases, with 7 bases between them. In germline, CDR1 is SGHTS, CDR2 YDEGEE. The CDR3 is made up of 14 amino acids. The CDR3 DNA is TGTGCCAGCAGCTTGTTGGAGCTGAACACTGAAGCTTTCTTT. As protein: CASSLLELNTEAFF.

The J gene is TRBJ2-1, the V gene TRBV7-2, with D possibly TRBD1 on 5 matching bases. This CDR3 has 15 amino acids. V was clipped by 1 base and J by 8 bases, with 15 bases between them. Germline CDR1 is SGHTA and CDR2 is FQGNSA. The CDR3, as DNA: TGTGCCAGCAGCTTAGATGGTCTTCTCAGGGATGAGCAGTTCTTC. Encoded protein: CASSLDGLLRDEQFF.

The V call is TRBV27, the J call TRBJ2-7; D perhaps matches TRBD2 (6 bases). The CDR3 spans 15 residues. The ends were cut back, 1 base at V and 2 bases at J, with 12 bases in the middle. Germline V CDR1 and CDR2: MNHEY, SMNVEV (reference sequence). The CDR3 region has the DNA TGTGCCAGCAGTTTATTGGCGGGAAACCCCTACGAGCAGTACTTC. Its protein is CASSLLAGNPYEQYF.

V gene TRBV7-3 combines with J gene TRBJ1-1; the D gene is possibly TRBD1 (5 bases). The CDR3 totals 15 residues. Germline CDR1 and CDR2: SGHTA and FQGTGA. V was shortened by 5 bases and J by 1 base, with 14 bases between the two germline ends. The CDR3 sequence: CASSPSGGSNTEAFF. The CDR3 DNA reads TGTGCCAGCAGCCCGTCGGGGGGATCGAACACTGAAGCTTTCTTT.